The source of this T cell receptor beta chain is a study of blood T cell repertoires in COVID-19. In the study overall: Specimens from acute and convalescent COVID-19 originated in the United States, Italy and Spain.

How the authors handled the data: Counts of nucleated cells, estimated from reference gene primer amplification, were obtained. Assay used: immunoSEQ multiplex PCR; TCRdb lists only in-frame clones, some missing. That table gives V, J and clone size, and the DNA gave D and trimming. The sample carries roughly 120,000 clones, roughly 90% recorded once. The CDR3 sequence is 15 residues long. The ends were cut back, 0 bases at V and 7 bases at J, with 13 bases in the middle. Germline CDR1 reads SGHTA; CDR2 reads FQGNSA. The chain has TRBV7-2 and TRBJ1-5; D unresolved. The TCR comes from a human donor in a cohort sampled during active COVID-19. The sample was peripheral blood. The CDR3 loop reads CASSLAGRVRQPQHF. CDR3 DNA sequence: TGTGCCAGCAGCTTAGCAGGGAGGGTTCGGCAGCCCCAGCATTTT. Combining the CDR3 with reference TRBV7-2 and TRBJ1-5 gives the whole variable domain GAGVSQSPSNKVTEKGKDVELRCDPISGHTALYWYRQSLGQGLEFLIYFQGNSAPDKSGLPSDRFSAERTGGSVSTLTIQRTQQEDSAVYLCASSLAGRVRQPQHFGDGTRLSIL.